These 5 T cell receptor beta chains came from one sample sequenced in a study of monozygotic twins with cystic fibrosis. The repertoire was sequenced with immunoSEQ multiplex PCR; TCRdb's copy has only in-frame clones and lacks some. The sample shows about 19,000 clones, approximately 97% of them seen only once. The specimen sequenced was blood. All receptors derive from a woman aged 25 to 39 with cystic fibrosis.

The chain combines TRBV9 with TRBJ2-4; TRBD2 agrees at 8 bases. CDR1 and CDR2 (germline): SGDLS, YYNGEE. The CDR3 is 15 amino acids. After removal of 10 bases from V and 6 bases from J, the junction contained 15 bases not matched to a gene. The chain's CDR3 is CAGVLGRTSRNIQYF. For the CDR3, the DNA is TGTGCCGGCGTTCTCGGAAGGACTAGCCGAAACATTCAGTACTTC.

This clone was observed once. This chain connects TRBV2 to TRBJ1-4, with 8 bases lining up with TRBD1. The CDR3 loop spans 17 amino acids. Per germline, CDR1 SNHLY and CDR2 FYNNEI. J gave up 5 bases and V 4 bases, and 12 bases lay outside the gene matches. CDR3 nucleotides: TGTGCCAGCAGTGCCCAGAGGGGACAGGCCTTCAATGAAAAACTGTTTTTT. Its protein product is CASSAQRGQAFNEKLFF.

The gene calls are TRBV9 and TRBJ1-3; TRBD1 matches 8 bases. CDR3 length equals 15 residues. CDR1 and CDR2 (germline): SGDLS, YYNGEE. V was pared by 4 bases and J by 4 bases, with 7 bases of the junction left unmatched. In DNA form, the CDR3 reads TGTGCCAGCAGCCCACGACAGGGGTCAGGAAACACCATATATTTT. Residues: CASSPRQGSGNTIYF.

This chain joins TRBV19 and TRBJ1-2, with D maybe TRBD1 (5 bases). This CDR3 is built from 14 residues. The V end was cut by 1 base, the J end by 7 bases, with 13 bases between. The germline V gene encodes CDR1 LNHDA and CDR2 SQIVND (reference sequence). CDR3 sequence (DNA): TGTGCCAGTAGTATAGCCGGGGGAAAGCTTGGCTACACCTTC. This sequence encodes CASSIAGGKLGYTF. The whole variable domain, filled in from reference TRBV19 and TRBJ1-2, reads DGGITQSPKYLFRKEGQNVTLSCEQNLNHDAMYWYRQDPGQGLRLIYYSQIVNDFQKGDIAEGYSVSREKKESFPLTVTSAQKNPTAFYLCASSIAGGKLGYTFGSGTRLTVV.

The chain recombines TRBV6-5 with TRBJ1-3; no firm D call. The CDR3 is made up of 15 amino acids. Germline values: CDR1 MNHEY, CDR2 SVGAGI. V was clipped by 2 bases and J by 2 bases, with 10 bases between them. The CDR3: CASSYAFGTGNTIYF. The CDR3, as DNA: TGTGCCAGCAGTTACGCCTTTGGAACTGGAAACACCATATATTTT.